This is a list of T cell receptor beta chains from one sample in a study of CD4+ T cells in melanoma. Generated by immunoSEQ multiplex PCR, the TCRdb table keeps only in-frame clones and is missing some. The sample has 8,000 to 10,000 clones, 70% to 80% seen once. The sequenced material came from tumor tissue. The receptor source for this set is a human donor with melanoma. Both conserved end residues are trimmed from each CDR3. Size is stated for part of the rows, as once, few or many counts, or as a class when the clone is expanded.

j_call | clone_size | v_call | cdr3_aa
TRBJ2-7 | NA | TRBV5-1 | ASSLGPGFGYEQY
TRBJ1-1 | NA | TRBV27 | ASRIDRWGIAEAF
TRBJ1-2 | NA | TRBV7-9 | ASSLALGTGGYGYT
TRBJ2-3 | NA | TRBV12-5 | ASAGWGEVDTQY
TRBJ1-2 | NA | TRBV30 | AWSRDGSYGYT
TRBJ2-7 | once | TRBV6-6 | ASSYRAGSGHEQY
TRBJ1-4 | few | TRBV18 | ASSPYRDGEKLF
TRBJ1-5 | NA | TRBV7-9 | ASSGPWSNQPQH
TRBJ2-1 | NA | TRBV6-5 | ASSYSKLSSYNEQF
TRBJ2-2 | NA | TRBV4-2 | ASSLSPENTGELF
TRBJ2-1 | few | TRBV6-5 | ASSYGRGTGDNEQF
TRBJ2-7 | few | TRBV7-8 | ASSPSGASYEQY
TRBJ2-3 | NA | TRBV5-8 | ASSLGDADTQY
TRBJ2-1 | NA | TRBV18 | ASSRAGGFNNEQF
TRBJ2-3 | NA | TRBV5-1 | ASSLVSGTDTQY
TRBJ1-2 | few | TRBV4-2 | ASSQGGRGYT
TRBJ2-2 | NA | TRBV4-2 | ASSARGAGELF
TRBJ2-7 | NA | TRBV29-1 | SVTTGNPYEQY
TRBJ2-1 | NA | TRBV9 | ASSVGFRGYNEQF
TRBJ2-7 | once | TRBV4-2 | ASSDDGGSSYEQY
TRBJ2-3 | few | TRBV10-2 | ASRAGAPVDTQY
TRBJ1-6 | few | TRBV27 | ASSLGLYSPLH
TRBJ2-3 | NA | TRBV5-6 | ASSHAGGTDTQY
TRBJ2-5 | NA | TRBV29-1 | SVFSETQY
TRBJ1-2 | once | TRBV11-3 | ASSFISLEGSNYGYT
TRBJ1-2 | NA | TRBV5-4 | ASSPDRGINYGYT